One sample yielded the 21 T cell receptor beta chains listed below, sequenced in a study of PD-1 blockade in classical Hodgkin lymphoma. Specified time point: cycle 4 day 1 (C4D1), after less than 7 weeks of nivolumab. Relapse was seen in all patients after autologous stem cell transplantation, and brentuximab vedotin exposure was variable. Assay: immunoSEQ multiplex PCR; the TCRdb copy retains only in-frame clones and omits some. The table includes about 44,000 clones, about 70% detected once. This specimen consisted of peripheral blood mononuclear cells (PBMCs), obtained before the fourth cycle of nivolumab. The origin of the receptors is a human donor with classical Hodgkin lymphoma.

The J gene is TRBJ2-5, the V gene TRBV5-1; 7 bases line up with TRBD2. The germline V gene has CDR1 SGHRS and CDR2 YFSETQ. This CDR3 is built from 16 residues. V shed 2 bases, J shed 4 bases, and the junction held 11 bases outside the gene matches. DNA of the CDR3: TGCGCCAGCAGCTTTGGGTCCTCCAGGGAGGGAGAGACCCAGTACTTC. Translated, it gives CASSFGSSREGETQYF.

This chain joins TRBV7-9 and TRBJ2-7; perhaps TRBD1 as D (5 bases). V lost 1 base, J lost 2 bases, and 15 bases lay in between. CDR3 size: 16 residues. Germline CDR1 reads SEHNR; CDR2 reads FQNEAQ (reference sequence). The CDR3 sequence is CASSLEQGLLPYEQYF. For the CDR3, the DNA is TGTGCCAGCAGCTTAGAGCAGGGCCTTTTACCCTACGAGCAGTACTTC.

V and J are TRBV5-1 and TRBJ2-5, with D maybe TRBD1 (5 bases). Per the germline V gene, CDR1 is SGHRS and CDR2 is YFSETQ. V was shortened by 6 bases and J by 5 bases, with 20 bases between the two germline ends. CDR3 length: 15 residues. CDR3 residues: CASKQGRVDPETQYF. The CDR3, as DNA: TGCGCCAGCAAGCAAGGCAGGGTTGATCCGGAGACCCAGTACTTC.

This chain links TRBV6-1 with TRBJ1-4, with 8 bases that match TRBD1. V trimming: 0 bases; J trimming: 7 bases; junction bases outside the gene matches: 7. Germline V lookup: CDR1 MNHNS, CDR2 SASEGT. The CDR3 has 16 residues. The CDR3 here is CASSEAQGARAEKLFF. The CDR3 DNA is TGTGCCAGCAGTGAAGCGCAGGGGGCCAGGGCTGAAAAACTGTTTTTT.

The V call is TRBV9, the J call TRBJ2-5; D perhaps matches TRBD1 (5 bases). The V gene lost 3 bases and the J gene lost 2 bases, with 14 bases spanning the gap. Germline CDR1 is SGDLS and CDR2 is YYNGEE. The CDR3 totals 15 residues. CDR3 residues: CASSARGSRQETQYF. DNA of the CDR3: TGTGCCAGCAGCGCAAGGGGTAGCAGACAAGAGACCCAGTACTTC.

The V gene is TRBV9, the J gene TRBJ2-7, with no clear D. The CDR3 is 12 residues long. Trimming left V 3 bases short and J 4 bases short, with 8 bases between. Germline CDR1 SGDLS, CDR2 YYNGEE. The CDR3 region has the DNA TGTGCCAGCAGCGACAGTCAGTACGAGCAGTACTTC. Translated: CASSDSQYEQYF.

The chain has TRBV6-5 and TRBJ1-5, with 7 bases matching TRBD1. Per the germline V gene, CDR1 is MNHEY and CDR2 is SVGAGI. This CDR3 comprises 14 residues. V was pared by 6 bases and J by 6 bases, with 8 bases of the junction left unmatched. The CDR3 coding sequence is TGTGCCAGCAGCCCTGGGACAGCAACTCAGCCCCAGCATTTT. This codes for CASSPGTATQPQHF.

V usage is TRBV27 and J usage is TRBJ1-3, with unresolved D. V was shortened by 7 bases and J by 4 bases, with 14 bases between the two germline ends. The CDR3 consists of 14 residues. The germline V gene encodes CDR1 MNHEY and CDR2 SMNVEV (reference sequence). In DNA form, the CDR3 reads TGTGCCAGCAAGGAGGGCCCGGGGGGAAACACCATATATTTT. It specifies CASKEGPGGNTIYF.

This clone was found a few times. The rearrangement joins TRBV7-2 to TRBJ2-7, with D possibly called TRBD1 or TRBD2 (7 bases each). The CDR3 sequence is 15 residues long. The V end lost 3 bases, the J end lost 1 base, and 13 bases lay between the germline ends. Per germline, CDR1 SGHTA and CDR2 FQGNSA. The chain's CDR3 is CASSLGRGQSYEQYF. In DNA, the CDR3 is TGTGCCAGCAGCTTGGGGAGGGGGCAATCCTACGAGCAGTACTTC.

The table lists this clone with a count of one. The chain joins TRBV18 to TRBJ2-2; TRBD1 matches 9 bases. The CDR3 extends over 17 amino acids. The junction had 13 bases not matched to a gene; V was cut back by 5 bases and J by 6 bases. Germline CDR1 and CDR2: KGHSH and LQKENI. As DNA, the CDR3 is TGTGCCAGCTCAGAGAGACCGGGACAGGGAATCCCCGGGGAGCTGTTTTTT. Amino acid sequence: CASSERPGQGIPGELFF.

The chain recombines TRBV7-8 with TRBJ1-5, with a possible D match to TRBD1 (5 bases). The germline gives CDR1 SGHVS, CDR2 FQNEAQ. The CDR3 is 13 residues long. Trimming removed 5 bases at V and 1 base at J, with 6 bases between. CDR3 residues: CASSGDSNQPQHF. The CDR3 nucleotides read TGTGCCAGCAGCGGGGACAGCAATCAGCCCCAGCATTTT.

The chain joins TRBV5-1 to TRBJ1-3; D unresolved. This CDR3 comprises 14 residues. The germline V gene has CDR1 SGHRS and CDR2 YFSETQ. V lost 0 bases and J lost 3, with 7 bases in between. In nucleotides, the CDR3 is TGCGCCAGCAGCTTGGGGGCAGATGGAAACACCATATATTTT. Translating gives CASSLGADGNTIYF.

The gene calls are TRBV18 and TRBJ2-1; D is unclear. The V and J ends lost 6 bases and 7 bases respectively, with 16 bases between them. The CDR3 spans 14 residues. The germline CDR1 and CDR2 sequences are KGHSH and LQKENI. This CDR3 reads CASSANSGGNEQFF. The DNA of the CDR3 is TGTGCCAGCTCCGCTAACTCGGGTGGTAATGAGCAGTTCTTC.

The rearrangement uses TRBV28 and TRBJ1-5; D is perhaps TRBD1 (5 bases). V gave up 1 base and J gave up 7 bases, with 14 bases separating them. Germline assignment: CDR1 MDHEN and CDR2 SYDVKM. This CDR3 has 15 amino acids. Here the CDR3 DNA reads TGTGCCAGCAGTTTATTGGGGGGGGAGGAACAGCCCCAGCATTTT. Translating gives CASSLLGGEEQPQHF.

In this sample, this clone turned up a few times. CDR3 protein: CASSLGGSHGELFF. The DNA for the CDR3 is TGTGCCAGCAGTTTAGGAGGGTCACACGGGGAGCTGTTTTTT. The chain uses TRBV28 and TRBJ2-2; D possibly corresponds to TRBD2 (6 bases). Germline CDR1 MDHEN, CDR2 SYDVKM. V was cut by 2 bases and J by 7 bases, with 11 bases left in between. The CDR3 extends over 14 amino acids.

There are a few counts of this clone. The V gene is TRBV18, the J gene TRBJ2-5; TRBD1 or TRBD2 may be the D gene (5 bases each). The CDR3 totals 13 residues. V was clipped by 1 base and J by 7 bases, with 10 bases between them. Germline CDR1 KGHSH, CDR2 LQKENI. As DNA, the CDR3 is TGTGCCAGCTCACCACGAGGGGCCGGGACCCAGTACTTC. Translating gives CASSPRGAGTQYF.

Within the sample, this clone is medium-sized. The CDR3 protein is CASSKIGRGGKDNEQFF. The CDR3 bases are TGTGCCAGCAGCAAAATTGGGCGGGGGGGAAAAGACAATGAGCAGTTCTTC. This chain uses TRBV21-1 with TRBJ2-1; the DNA was not compared with TRBD2, the D call given in the table. TRBV21-1 is shown as a pseudogene. CDR3 length: 17 amino acids.

V is TRBV18 and J is TRBJ2-5; D ambiguous. This CDR3 region has 13 residues. V was cut by 3 bases and J by 2 bases, with 7 bases left in between. Germline V gives CDR1 KGHSH, CDR2 LQKENI. The DNA of the CDR3 is TGTGCCAGCTCACCTAATATTCAAGAGACCCAGTACTTC. It specifies CASSPNIQETQYF.

The V call is TRBV18, the J call TRBJ2-4; D is uncertain. This CDR3 contains 12 residues. The V and J ends lost 2 bases and 9 bases respectively, with 8 bases between them. CDR1 and CDR2 (germline): KGHSH, LQKENI. Here the CDR3 reads CASSPEIGIQYF. CDR3 DNA sequence: TGTGCCAGCTCACCAGAAATCGGCATTCAGTACTTC.

This chain links TRBV7-9 with TRBJ2-5; 7 bases fit TRBD1. This CDR3 region has 15 residues. From germline, CDR1 is SEHNR and CDR2 FQNEAQ (reference sequence). V trimming: 5 bases; J trimming: 1 base; junction bases outside the gene matches: 7. CDR3 coding DNA: TGTGCCAGCAGCCCTACCGGGACAGCCCAAGAGACCCAGTACTTC. Its protein product is CASSPTGTAQETQYF.

V is TRBV7-2 and J is TRBJ1-2; 7 nucleotides align to TRBD1. J gave up 7 bases and V 6 bases, and 8 bases lay outside the gene matches. Germline assignment: CDR1 SGHTA and CDR2 FQGNSA. The CDR3 extends over 13 amino acids. The DNA for the CDR3 is TGTGCCAGCAGACCTGGACAGGTCGGTGGCTACACCTTC. This codes for CASRPGQVGGYTF.